The source of this T cell receptor (beta chain) is a study of T cell repertoires in cytomegalovirus infection. Study summary: The authors relied on CMV epitopes, both recently identified HLA-C-restricted and well-studied HLA-B-restricted. Through public TCR beta signatures, both CMV infection and matching HLA type were indicated. Findings and caveats of the study: Pooled public TCR beta family frequency picked out CMV carriers with the relevant HLA. Within the response measured ex vivo, HLA-C-restricted CMV-specific TCR beta clonotypes were dominant.

TCRdb reanalysed the reads using MiXCR and keeps one entry per CDR3 protein. The sample has 49,000 or so distinct CDR3 sequences, nearly 20% seen once. This clonotype was counted many times. Its antigen is still unknown. The specimen comprised CD8+ T cells from cultured PBMCs, sampled from culture after CMV antigen stimulation. This receptor was identified in a human donor in good health (CMV status not recorded). Some clones in this sample may be carry-over from other donors' samples.

CDR3 region: CASSPTGSGTDTQYF. For the CDR3, the DNA is TGTGCCAGCAGCCCTACAGGGAGTGGCACAGATACGCAGTATTTT. The chain carries TRBV7-9 and TRBJ2-3, with a possible D match to TRBD1 (6 bases). This CDR3 is built from 15 residues. Germline CDR1 SEHNR, CDR2 FQNEAQ (reference sequence). Trimming took off 5 bases at V and 1 base at J, with 13 bases between the two ends. Together with reference TRBV7-9 and TRBJ2-3, the CDR3 gives the full variable domain: DTGVSQNPRHKITKRGQNVTFRCDPISEHNRLYWYRQTLGQGPEFLTYFQNEAQLEKSRLLSDRFSAERPKGSFSTLEIQRTEQGDSAMYLCASSPTGSGTDTQYFGPGTRLTVL.